These 18 T cell receptor beta chains were all obtained from the same sample, sequenced in a study of blood T cell repertoires in COVID-19. Here immunoSEQ multiplex PCR was the method, and the copy in TCRdb shows in-frame clones only, minus some. The table shows approximately 240,000 clones, with 82% occurring only once. Specimen: peripheral blood. The receptors were gathered from a woman aged 80 or over with active or convalescent COVID-19.

This clone showed up just a few times. For the CDR3, the DNA is TGTGCCAGCAGCACTTATAGCGGGATCTACGAGCAGTACTTC. Its translation: CASSTYSGIYEQYF. The rearrangement joins TRBV7-9 to TRBJ2-7; 8 nucleotides align to TRBD2. The V gene end was trimmed by 5 bases and the J gene end by 3 bases; junction bases not matched to a gene: 6. The CDR3 totals 14 residues. CDR1 and CDR2 (germline): SEHNR, FQNEAQ (reference sequence).

In its sample, this clone was seen once. This chain connects TRBV3-1 (or the pseudogene TRBV3-2) to TRBJ2-7, with 7 bases lining up with TRBD2. Germline V gene data show CDR1 as LGHDT and CDR2 as YNNKEL (reference sequence). This CDR3 is built from 14 residues. The V segment lost 4 bases and the J segment 2 bases; nucleotides outside the gene matches: 5. The CDR3 DNA sequence: TGTGCCAGCAGCCGTGAGGGAGGGGCCTACGAGCAGTACTTC. As protein: CASSREGGAYEQYF.

The gene calls are TRBV21-1 and TRBJ1-5; the table calls TRBD1, which could not be checked here. TRBV21-1 is a documented pseudogene. The CDR3 has 16 residues. The CDR3 loop is CARKDTTGAGNQPQHF. CDR3 sequence (DNA): TGTGCCAGGAAGGACACGACAGGGGCTGGCAATCAGCCCCAGCATTTT.

The V call is TRBV3-1 (or the pseudogene TRBV3-2), the J call TRBJ2-1; TRBD1 aligns across 9 bases. V dropped 3 bases and J dropped 8; count of bases not matched to a gene: 8. Germline assignment: CDR1 LGHDT and CDR2 YNNKEL (reference sequence). The CDR3 extends over 15 amino acids. The CDR3 protein is CASSHFDRGRDEQFF. The DNA for the CDR3 is TGTGCCAGCAGCCACTTCGACAGGGGGAGGGATGAGCAGTTCTTC.

The chain joins TRBV5-1 to TRBJ2-2; 7 bases agree with TRBD2. Germline trimming cut 5 bases from V and 0 bases from J; bases unmatched to any gene: 1. Looked up from germline, CDR1 is SGHRS and CDR2 is YFSETQ. This CDR3 region has 14 residues. The CDR3 DNA is TGCGCCAGCAGGGGGGGGGCGAACACCGGGGAGCTGTTTTTT. Its translation: CASRGGANTGELFF.

V gene TRBV27 combines with J gene TRBJ1-5; weak D call: TRBD1 (6 bases). The CDR3 is 17 amino acids. V was clipped by 5 bases and J by 3 bases, with 20 bases between them. Per the germline V gene, CDR1 is MNHEY and CDR2 is SMNVEV (reference sequence). Written as DNA, the CDR3 is TGTGCCAGCAGTCCCCCTGGCCCCACAGGGTCCAATCAGCCCCAGCATTTT. It encodes CASSPPGPTGSNQPQHF.

This clone was seen a single time. This rearrangement joins TRBV6-5 to TRBJ1-2; no definite D call. V gave up 5 bases and J gave up 4 bases, with 14 bases separating them. The CDR3 extends over 14 amino acids. In germline, CDR1 is MNHEY, CDR2 SVGAGI. In nucleotides, the CDR3 is TGTGCCAGCAGTCCCCGACGAACGGGCTATGGCTACACCTTC. This codes for CASSPRRTGYGYTF.

The rearrangement links TRBV6-2 or TRBV6-3 to TRBJ1-6, with 7 bases lining up with TRBD1. Germline CDR1 reads MNHEY; CDR2 reads SVGEGT. V was clipped by 4 bases and J by 9 bases; unmatched bases: 9. The CDR3 extends over 15 amino acids. CDR3 loop: CASSSWTGGSSPLHF. In DNA, the CDR3 is TGTGCCAGCAGTTCATGGACAGGAGGTAGTTCACCCCTCCACTTT.

Written as DNA, the CDR3 is TGTGCCTGGAGTGTTACAGGGGACGGCTACACCTTC. Its translation: CAWSVTGDGYTF. V and J are TRBV30 and TRBJ1-2; TRBD1 matches 7 bases. The CDR3 is made up of 12 amino acids. Germline loops: CDR1 GTSNPN, CDR2 SVGIG (reference sequence). With V trimmed by 0 bases and J by 8 bases, 3 bases remained unmatched.

The CDR3 region has the DNA TGTGCCAGCAGCCAATCAGGGGGCGAGCAGTACTTC. Translated, it gives CASSQSGGEQYF. V and J are TRBV3-1 (or the pseudogene TRBV3-2) and TRBJ2-7, with 7 bases fitting TRBD1. Germline V CDR1 and CDR2: LGHDT, YNNKEL (reference sequence). The CDR3 contains 12 residues. The ends lost 2 bases at V and 6 bases at J; junction bases unmatched: 1.

The chain couples TRBV24-1 to TRBJ2-2; 8 bases map to TRBD1. Germline V gives CDR1 KGHDR, CDR2 SFDVKD. There are 18 residues in the CDR3. J was trimmed by 4 bases and V by 3 bases; bases with no gene match: 12. The CDR3, as DNA: TGTGCCACCAGTGATCGAACGACGGGACAGGCCGTCACCGGGGAGCTGTTTTTT. Protein sequence: CATSDRTTGQAVTGELFF.

This clone was seen a few times. The CDR3 region has the DNA TGCGCCAGCAGCTTGGTGGACAGGGTCACAGATACGCAGTATTTT. It is translated as CASSLVDRVTDTQYF. This rearrangement joins TRBV5-1 to TRBJ2-3; 8 nucleotides match TRBD1. V shed 0 bases and J 2 bases; nucleotides not matched to a gene: 2. This CDR3 comprises 15 residues. Looked up from germline, CDR1 is SGHRS and CDR2 is YFSETQ. Together with reference TRBV5-1 and TRBJ2-3, the CDR3 gives the full variable domain: KAGVTQTPRYLIKTRGQQVTLSCSPISGHRSVSWYQQTPGQGLQFLFEYFSETQRNKGNFPGRFSGRQFSNSRSEMNVSTLELGDSALYLCASSLVDRVTDTQYFGPGTRLTVL.

In its sample, this clone was seen once. This same CDR3 is encoded by further DNA sequences in the sample. This rearrangement joins TRBV7-9 to TRBJ2-7, with 7 bases lining up with TRBD1. Per the germline V gene, CDR1 is SEHNR and CDR2 is FQNEAQ (reference sequence). V lost 9 bases and J lost 4; bases outside the gene matches: 12. The CDR3 totals 14 residues. In nucleotides, the CDR3 is TGTGCCAGTAGCCCGGACAGGTATCAGTACGAGCAGTACTTC. The encoded protein is CASSPDRYQYEQYF.

V is TRBV27 and J is TRBJ1-5, with D perhaps matching TRBD1 (6 bases). This CDR3 contains 13 residues. V was clipped by 4 bases and J by 4 bases, with 8 bases between them. CDR1 MNHEY and CDR2 SMNVEV come from the germline V gene (reference sequence). The CDR3 DNA is TGTGCCAGCAGTTGGACAGCAAATCAGCCCCAGCATTTT. This sequence encodes CASSWTANQPQHF.

The chain carries TRBV15 and TRBJ2-1; the D is unclear. The germline V and J ends were trimmed by 3 bases and 6 bases, with 3 bases remaining between them. CDR1 and CDR2 from the germline V gene are LNHNV and YYDKDF (reference sequence). CDR3 size: 11 residues. Here the CDR3 reads CATSSSNEQFF. DNA of the CDR3: TGTGCCACCAGCAGCAGCAATGAGCAGTTCTTC.

The rearrangement links TRBV18 to TRBJ1-4; D call uncertain. The CDR3 totals 18 residues. Trimming removed 6 bases at V and 8 bases at J, with 28 bases between. In germline, CDR1 is KGHSH, CDR2 LQKENI. DNA of the CDR3: TGTGCCAGCTCCCCCCTCACTGGCGGATCGACGACTGACGAAAAACTGTTTTTT. Translating it yields CASSPLTGGSTTDEKLFF.

The table lists this clone with a count of one. The chain carries TRBV6-5 and TRBJ2-7; D might be TRBD2 (7 bases). V shed 2 bases and J shed 6 bases, with 17 bases lying between them. CDR1 is MNHEY, CDR2 SVGAGI, per germline. This CDR3 is 15 amino acids long. CDR3 bases: TGTGCCAGCAGTTACGGGGGCGGGAGTGGGTTCGAGCAGTACTTC. Its protein is CASSYGGGSGFEQYF.

The gene calls are TRBV6-5 and TRBJ2-2, with 9 bases fitting TRBD1. The germline gives CDR1 MNHEY, CDR2 SVGAGI. This CDR3 comprises 15 residues. V shed 6 bases, J shed 4 bases, and the junction held 6 bases outside the gene matches. CDR3 protein: CASRFPGQGTGELFF. The CDR3 coding sequence is TGTGCCAGCAGATTCCCGGGACAGGGCACCGGGGAGCTGTTTTTT.